These 9 T cell receptor beta chains share one sample of origin, sequenced in a study of shared clonotypes between healthy human individuals. Assay: immunoSEQ multiplex PCR; the TCRdb copy retains only in-frame clones and omits some. The table shows millions of clones, with over 85% occurring only once. The sequenced sample consisted of naive CD4+ T cells sorted from blood. Subset noted: CD45RA+ positively selected. These receptors were obtained from a man between 18 and 29 years old in good health.

This sequence joins TRBV5-1 and TRBJ2-5; D gene uncertain. Germline V gives CDR1 SGHRS, CDR2 YFSETQ. The length of the CDR3 is 10 residues. Trimming removed 9 bases at V and 5 bases at J, with 8 bases between. The CDR3 nucleotides read TGCGCCATCGACGTGGAGACCCAGTACTTC. Its protein is CAIDVETQYF.

The chain uses TRBV5-1 and TRBJ2-1, with D hard to call. The CDR3 sequence is 13 residues long. Trimming shortened V by 0 bases and J by 8 bases, and 9 bases separated the two germline ends. Germline V gives CDR1 SGHRS, CDR2 YFSETQ. CDR3 loop: CASSLDPNDEQFF. Written as DNA, the CDR3 is TGCGCCAGCAGCTTGGACCCCAACGATGAGCAGTTCTTC.

CDR3 sequence reads: CASSPNRGLTDTQYF. CDR3 DNA sequence: TGTGCCAGCAGCCCCAACAGGGGGCTCACAGATACGCAGTATTTT. V usage is TRBV6-5 and J usage is TRBJ2-3; 9 bases are shared with TRBD1. CDR1 MNHEY and CDR2 SVGAGI come from the germline V gene. V shed 6 bases and J 2 bases; nucleotides not matched to a gene: 6. The CDR3 is 15 amino acids.

The V and J genes are TRBV18 and TRBJ2-2; D possibly matches TRBD1 or TRBD2 (5 bases each). CDR3 length equals 15 residues. Germline lookup yields CDR1 KGHSH and CDR2 LQKENI. The ends were cut back, 2 bases at V and 7 bases at J, with 14 bases in the middle. CDR3 amino acids: CASSPGASLIGELFF. The CDR3 nucleotides read TGTGCCAGCTCACCAGGGGCTAGCCTCATCGGGGAGCTGTTTTTT.

The V call is TRBV27, the J call TRBJ2-3; tentative D call: TRBD1 (6 bases). Germline-derived CDR1 and CDR2 are MNHEY and SMNVEV (reference sequence). This CDR3 is 12 amino acids long. The ends were cut back, 7 bases at V and 6 bases at J, with 11 bases in the middle. The CDR3 here is CASMLRGDTQYF. The CDR3 DNA reads TGTGCCAGCATGTTAAGGGGGGATACGCAGTATTTT.

The chain joins TRBV7-2 to TRBJ1-5; no firm D call. Germline CDR1 is SGHTA and CDR2 is FQGNSA. The CDR3 loop spans 16 amino acids. V lost 5 bases to trimming and J lost 3 bases, with 17 bases between them. CDR3 sequence reads: CASSPRVVGDNQPQHF. The CDR3 nucleotides read TGTGCCAGCAGCCCTAGGGTGGTTGGGGACAATCAGCCCCAGCATTTT.

This clone is a singleton in its sample. Different DNA sequences within this sample yield the same CDR3. This chain links TRBV2 with TRBJ2-2; possibly TRBD1 for D (5 bases). V was trimmed by 2 bases and J by 6 bases, leaving 7 bases between them. CDR1 and CDR2 from the germline V gene are SNHLY and FYNNEI. The CDR3 length is 13 residues. The DNA of the CDR3 is TGTGCCAGCAGTGAATTAGGGGCCGGGGAGCTGTTTTTT. Encoded protein: CASSELGAGELFF.

This chain connects TRBV4-3 to TRBJ2-7, with 8 bases matching TRBD1. The CDR3 has 15 amino acids. V dropped 0 bases and J dropped 4; count of bases not matched to a gene: 5. CDR1 is LGHNA, CDR2 YSLEER, per germline. In DNA, the CDR3 is TGCGCCAGCAGCCAAGATTGGGACAGGAGTTACGAGCAGTACTTC. Residues: CASSQDWDRSYEQYF.

The chain is built from TRBV29-1 and TRBJ2-1; perhaps TRBD1 as D (5 bases). V gave up 5 bases and J gave up 7 bases, with 12 bases separating them. The CDR3 extends over 12 amino acids. CDR1 is SQVTM and CDR2 is ANQGSEA in the germline V gene. This CDR3 reads CSVTQGRNEQFF. CDR3 in DNA: TGCAGCGTTACCCAGGGAAGGAATGAGCAGTTCTTC.